This T cell receptor (beta chain) was captured in a study of shared clonotypes between healthy human individuals. Study conclusions and caveats: Four donors shared roughly 5% of their naive CD4 clonotypes. Relative to clonotypes present in all four donors, those not shared had lower generation probabilities.

It was about 190 ng DNA, some 30,000 T cell genomes, that sorted-subset replicate PCRs used. Using immunoSEQ multiplex PCR, the repertoire was profiled, and TCRdb retains in-frame clones only, with some absent. The sample shows 700,000 or so clones, approximately 79% of them seen only once. The V gene's germline CDR1 is MDHEN and CDR2 SYDVKM. CDR3 length equals 13 residues. Trimming at V came to 3 bases and at J to 11 bases, leaving 9 bases not matched to a gene. Comments on this clone: Its antigen remains unidentified.

Donors were healthy HIV-negative adults without recent acute infections or vaccinations. J is TRBJ1-1 and V is TRBV28; 7 positions agree with TRBD1. The clonotype comes from a young woman in good health. Sequencing was performed on memory CD4+ T cells sorted from blood. Subset: CD45RA-negative fraction. The CDR3 loop reads CASSFPRQGRAFF. The CDR3 DNA sequence: TGTGCCAGCAGTTTCCCCAGACAGGGACGGGCTTTCTTT.